Sequencing of this TCR beta chain was carried out in a study of PD-L1 blockade in urothelial cancer. Study summary: Patients had been given 0 to 3 earlier chemotherapy regimens. Blood was tested 3 weeks (second dose) and 6 weeks into treatment.

Only in-frame clones appear in the TCRdb table, and some are missing; sequencing was by immunoSEQ multiplex PCR. The sample contains 70,000 or so clones, around nine tenths of which appear only once. Looked up from germline, CDR1 is SGDLS and CDR2 is YYNGEE. The CDR3 length is 19 residues. Unmatched junction bases numbered 9, after V lost 0 bases and J lost 0 bases. This receptor was identified in a man in his 60s with urothelial cancer. Sequences were derived from PBMCs, sampled around atezolizumab (anti-PD-L1) treatment. The chain is built from TRBV9 and TRBJ2-6; TRBD2 aligns across 7 bases. The DNA for the CDR3 is TGTGCCAGCAGCGTAGCTCTCCGGACTAGGAGCTCTGGGGCCAACGTCCTGACTTTC. Translated, it gives CASSVALRTRSSGANVLTF.